Below, 27 T cell receptor beta chains from the same sample are listed, as sequenced in a study of blood T cells in healthy people across ages (dated by TCRdb to 2014 to 2015). Library preparation was by 5' RACE. The run used an Illumina HiSeq 2500. A second PCR of roughly 6 to 11 cycles was performed with a sample-barcoded 5' primer and a J-beta primer mix. Using fastp trimming at Q25 and MiXCR clonotype assembly, TCRdb reanalyzed the public sequencing data and kept in-frame beta chains. Duplicate CDR3 protein sequences are folded into a single record with the most common DNA and genes. The sample records about 670,000 distinct CDR3 sequences, around 43% of which are singletons. Approximately 31% of the sample rests with the top ten. The sample consisted of blood. These receptors all come from a man older than 75 in good health.

This clonotype was found a few times. The CDR3 protein is CASRIKDEQYF. CDR3 DNA sequence: TGTGCCAGCAGAATAAAGGACGAGCAGTACTTC. The genes are TRBV6-5 and TRBJ2-5; unclear D gene. The DNA matches TRBJ2-7 better at its end, which makes the J call doubtful. Germline CDR1 MNHEY, CDR2 SVGAGI. The CDR3 has 11 residues.

This clonotype has only a few counts. The chain uses TRBV12-3 or TRBV12-4 and TRBJ2-3; D remains ambiguous. This CDR3 comprises 14 residues. Trimming cost V 5 bases and J 6 bases, with 15 bases left between them. CDR3 DNA: TGTGCCAGCAGTCCTCGAAGGGAAGAGGATACGCAGTATTTT. It translates to CASSPRREEDTQYF.

The V gene is TRBV4-3, the J gene TRBJ1-6; D gene uncertain. The CDR3 length is 15 residues. Germline V gives CDR1 LGHNA, CDR2 YSLEER. With 0 bases removed from V and 6 bases from J, the gap between germline ends came to 9 bases. CDR3 loop: CASSQESSTNSPLHF. CDR3 DNA sequence: TGCGCCAGCAGCCAAGAGTCGTCAACTAATTCACCCCTCCACTTT.

The chain joins TRBV5-1 to TRBJ2-7; TRBD1 aligns across 8 bases. J gave up 6 bases and V 4 bases, and 12 bases lay outside the gene matches. CDR1 and CDR2 from the germline V gene are SGHRS and YFSETQ. CDR3 length equals 15 residues. CDR3 sequence reads: CASSRATGEVGEQYF. The DNA for the CDR3 is TGCGCCAGCAGCCGGGCGACAGGGGAGGTTGGCGAGCAGTACTTC.

The chain has TRBV20-1 and TRBJ2-7, with 10 bases that match TRBD2. V dropped 2 bases and J dropped 6; count of bases not matched to a gene: 7. Germline CDR1 and CDR2: DFQATT and SNEGSKA (reference sequence). There are 14 residues in the CDR3. The CDR3 protein is CSARQAGGPVEQYF. DNA of the CDR3: TGCAGTGCTAGACAAGCGGGGGGGCCCGTCGAGCAGTACTTC.

The V and J genes are TRBV20-1 and TRBJ2-3, with a tentative D call TRBD2 (5 bases). There are 15 residues in the CDR3. The germline CDR1 and CDR2 sequences are DFQATT and SNEGSKA (reference sequence). V was shortened by 3 bases and J by 4 bases, with 17 bases between the two germline ends. CDR3 sequence: CSASRRIPRADTQYF. CDR3 DNA: TGCAGTGCTAGTAGGCGGATCCCGAGGGCAGATACGCAGTATTTT.

This clonotype has a count of ten or more. CDR3 sequence (DNA): TGTGCCAGCAGTCCTCCCCACAGGGTGAACAACCCTTACGGGCAGTTCTTC. Amino acids: CASSPPHRVNNPYGQFF. The rearrangement links TRBV6-2 or TRBV6-3 to TRBJ2-1; tentative D call: TRBD1 (6 bases). The CDR3 extends over 17 amino acids. Germline V gene data show CDR1 as MNHEY and CDR2 as SVGEGT. The V and J ends lost 5 bases and 12 bases respectively, with 29 bases between them.

The chain recombines TRBV7-2 with TRBJ2-2; 12 positions agree with TRBD1. Germline assignment: CDR1 SGHTA and CDR2 FQGNSA. Trimming took 1 base from V and 5 from J; bases not matched to a gene: 11. The CDR3 has 19 amino acids. The CDR3: CASSLGEDRDRGRTGELFF. In DNA, the CDR3 is TGTGCCAGCAGCTTAGGAGAAGACCGGGACAGGGGGCGAACCGGGGAGCTGTTTTTT. Drawing the rest from reference TRBV7-2 and TRBJ2-2, the complete variable domain is GAGVSQSPSNKVTEKGKDVELRCDPISGHTALYWYRQSLGQGLEFLIYFQGNSAPDKSGLPSDRFSAERTGGSVSTLTIQRTQQEDSAVYLCASSLGEDRDRGRTGELFFGEGSRLTVL.

Only a few counts were recorded for this clonotype. This chain uses TRBV20-1 with TRBJ1-2; D remains ambiguous. In germline, CDR1 is DFQATT, CDR2 SNEGSKA (reference sequence). Trimming took off 3 bases at V and 8 bases at J, with 16 bases between the two ends. There are 13 residues in the CDR3. CDR3 bases: TGCAGTGCTAGTCTGGCCACCGCGGGAGGCTACACCTTC. Its protein product is CSASLATAGGYTF.

This clonotype was recorded only once. V and J are TRBV5-1 and TRBJ2-7; no definite D call. CDR3 length equals 16 residues. The V and J ends lost 1 base and 3 bases respectively, with 17 bases between them. The germline V gene encodes CDR1 SGHRS and CDR2 YFSETQ. CDR3 sequence: CASSLSGRTSNYEQYF. The CDR3 nucleotides read TGCGCCAGCAGCTTGTCAGGCCGGACGTCGAACTACGAGCAGTACTTC. The variable domain in full, with the rest retrieved from reference TRBV5-1 and TRBJ2-7, is KAGVTQTPRYLIKTRGQQVTLSCSPISGHRSVSWYQQTPGQGLQFLFEYFSETQRNKGNFPGRFSGRQFSNSRSEMNVSTLELGDSALYLCASSLSGRTSNYEQYFGPGTRLTVT.

V is TRBV6-2 or TRBV6-3 and J is TRBJ2-5, with TRBD2 as a possible D gene (5 bases). The J call may be faulty, since TRBJ2-7 better matches the DNA end. The germline V gene has CDR1 MNHEY and CDR2 SVGEGT. CDR3 length equals 15 residues. CDR3 bases: TGTGCCAGCAGTTATGAGGTCGTAGGACTCTACGAGCAGTACTTC. Protein product: CASSYEVVGLYEQYF.

The J gene is TRBJ1-4, the V gene TRBV12-3 or TRBV12-4; D unclear. The germline V and J ends were trimmed by 6 bases and 10 bases, with 9 bases remaining between them. The CDR3 extends over 11 amino acids. CDR3: CASSQDVKLFF. In nucleotides, the CDR3 is TGTGCCAGCAGCCAAGACGTAAAACTGTTTTTT.

V gene TRBV4-2 combines with J gene TRBJ2-3; D is undetermined. Deletions cut 0 bases from V and 4 bases from J, with 8 bases between. There are 14 residues in the CDR3. The germline CDR1 and CDR2 sequences are LGHNA and YNFKEQ. CDR3 nucleotides: TGTGCCAGCAGCCAAGATAACGCGGCAGATACGCAGTATTTT. It codes for CASSQDNAADTQYF.

This clonotype was seen more than once but under ten times. The gene calls are TRBV29-1 and TRBJ1-1; a possible D gene is TRBD1 (5 bases). V was shortened by 1 base and J by 6 bases, with 9 bases between the two germline ends. The CDR3 is made up of 12 amino acids. Germline lookup yields CDR1 SQVTM and CDR2 ANQGSEA. The CDR3 spells CSVEGDFPEAFF. The CDR3 DNA follows: TGCAGCGTTGAAGGGGACTTCCCTGAAGCTTTCTTT.

This clonotype appeared a few times. J is TRBJ1-4 and V is TRBV29-1; no clear D gene. The CDR3 totals 13 residues. V was shortened by 4 bases and J by 8 bases, with 14 bases between the two germline ends. The germline V gene has CDR1 SQVTM and CDR2 ANQGSEA. CDR3 coding DNA: TGCAGCGTTGGGGCGAACCTCGGGGAAAAACTGTTTTTT. Protein product: CSVGANLGEKLFF.

The chain is built from TRBV12-3 or TRBV12-4 and TRBJ2-7; 9 bases line up with TRBD2. After removal of 5 bases from V and 0 bases from J, the junction contained 5 bases not matched to a gene. The CDR3 runs 15 residues. CDR3 nucleotides: TGTGCCAGCAGTCCTAGCGGGGACACCTCCTACGAGCAGTACTTC. Amino acids: CASSPSGDTSYEQYF.

Here the CDR3 reads CASGNPQRSSYEQYF. Here the CDR3 DNA reads TGTGCCAGTGGAAATCCTCAGAGAAGCTCCTACGAGCAGTACTTC. The chain carries TRBV27 and TRBJ2-7; D is uncertain. The V end was cut by 9 bases, the J end by 0 bases, with 18 bases between. This CDR3 spans 15 amino acids. Germline assignment: CDR1 MNHEY and CDR2 SMNVEV (reference sequence).

This clonotype was recorded a few times. This chain links TRBV7-2 with TRBJ2-1, with D possibly being TRBD1 (5 bases). Germline V gene lookup returns CDR1 SGHTA and CDR2 FQGNSA. CDR3 length equals 17 residues. V was clipped by 1 base and J by 4 bases, with 17 bases between them. The CDR3 is CASSLGFGQGAYNEQFF. CDR3 nucleotides: TGTGCCAGCAGCTTAGGATTTGGGCAGGGCGCGTACAATGAGCAGTTCTTC.

This clonotype was counted ten times or more. This chain connects TRBV20-1 to TRBJ2-3, with TRBD2 matching over 9 bases. Germline assignment: CDR1 DFQATT and CDR2 SNEGSKA (reference sequence). This CDR3 has 17 residues. J lost 0 bases, V lost 3 bases, and 10 bases had no gene match. CDR3 nucleotides: TGCAGTGCTAGGGGTAGACTAGCGGCGATTAGCACAGATACGCAGTATTTT. The encoded protein is CSARGRLAAISTDTQYF.

This clonotype was observed a handful of times. The rearrangement joins TRBV5-1 to TRBJ2-1, with unresolved D. The CDR3 has 16 amino acids. Germline V lookup: CDR1 SGHRS, CDR2 YFSETQ. Trimming shortened V by 0 bases and J by 2 bases, and 12 bases separated the two germline ends. The CDR3 protein is CASSLAVRQTYNEQFF. Here the CDR3 DNA reads TGCGCCAGCAGCTTGGCGGTCCGACAAACCTACAATGAGCAGTTCTTC.

The J gene is TRBJ2-3, the V gene TRBV5-1; 8 bases are a match to TRBD1. The CDR3 extends over 14 amino acids. Germline V gives CDR1 SGHRS, CDR2 YFSETQ. The trim removed 4 bases at V and 4 bases at J, leaving 5 bases unmatched. CDR3 sequence reads: CASSHTTGADTQYF. The CDR3 coding sequence is TGCGCCAGCAGCCACACGACAGGGGCAGATACGCAGTATTTT. Full variable domain (remainder filled in from reference TRBV5-1 and TRBJ2-3): KAGVTQTPRYLIKTRGQQVTLSCSPISGHRSVSWYQQTPGQGLQFLFEYFSETQRNKGNFPGRFSGRQFSNSRSEMNVSTLELGDSALYLCASSHTTGADTQYFGPGTRLTVL.

Details on this clonotype: It may be a read error: a sequence one base away is much more abundant. This chain connects TRBV6-2 or TRBV6-3 to TRBJ2-7; TRBD2 agrees at 11 bases. In germline, CDR1 is MNHEY, CDR2 SVGEGT. This CDR3 has 18 amino acids. Trimming at V came to 2 bases and at J to 6 bases, leaving 15 bases not matched to a gene. The CDR3 nucleotides are TGTGCCAGCAGTTACGGCCAAAGGGCTAGCGGGAGGAATCGCGAGCAGTACTTC. Residues: CASSYGQRASGRNREQYF.

The chain combines TRBV27 with TRBJ2-5, with D hard to call. Germline V CDR1 and CDR2: MNHEY, SMNVEV (reference sequence). Trimming left V 2 bases short and J 3 bases short, with 10 bases between. This CDR3 has 14 amino acids. This CDR3 reads CASSLSRSEETQYF. The CDR3 nucleotides are TGTGCCAGCAGTTTAAGCCGGTCCGAAGAGACCCAGTACTTC.

The chain links TRBV30 to TRBJ2-7; D unresolved. The germline gives CDR1 GTSNPN, CDR2 SVGIG (reference sequence). The CDR3 spans 12 residues. CDR3 bases: TGTGGTACTACCGGGCCGTCCTACGAGCAGTACTTC. Translated, it gives CGTTGPSYEQYF. Variable domain in full (rest from reference TRBV30 and TRBJ2-7): SQTIHQWPATLVQPVGSPLSLECTVEGTSNPNLYWYRQAAGRGLQLLFYSVGIGQISSEVPQNLSASRPQDRQFILSSKKLLLSDSGFYLCGTTGPSYEQYFGPGTRLTVT.

V is TRBV27 and J is TRBJ2-2, with 7 bases lining up with TRBD1. With V trimmed by 2 bases and J by 8 bases, 8 bases remained unmatched. The CDR3 runs to 15 residues. Germline V gives CDR1 MNHEY, CDR2 SMNVEV (reference sequence). The CDR3 region is CASSLARQGWGELFF. The CDR3 DNA reads as TGTGCCAGCAGTTTAGCCCGACAGGGTTGGGGGGAGCTGTTTTTT.

The V call is TRBV4-2, the J call TRBJ2-2; the match to TRBD1 covers 8 bases. Germline V gene data show CDR1 as LGHNA and CDR2 as YNFKEQ. V lost 5 bases to trimming and J lost 3 bases; unmatched junction nucleotides: 5. The CDR3 is 15 residues long. For the CDR3, the DNA is TGTGCCAGCAGCTTGACAGGGGACCACACCGGGGAGCTGTTTTTT. Encoded protein: CASSLTGDHTGELFF.

This clonotype was observed many times. The chain joins TRBV7-8 to TRBJ2-1, with TRBD2 matching over 7 bases. The CDR3 spans 16 residues. V lost 2 bases to trimming and J lost 4 bases; unmatched junction nucleotides: 8. Germline V CDR1 and CDR2: SGHVS, FQNEAQ. The CDR3 DNA reads TGTGCCAGCAGCTTATCGGGTGGGAGGGTATACAATGAGCAGTTCTTC. It encodes CASSLSGGRVYNEQFF.